What follows are 14 T cell receptor beta chains derived from one specimen sequenced in a study of human T cells and chemical hapten exposure. Described time point: pre-sensitization, week 0. Treatment denoted: therapeutic diphenylcyclopropenone sensitization with weekly scalp DPC. A single record per CDR3 protein comes from TCRdb applying MiXCR to the RACE reads. In the table there are under 100,000 distinct CDR3 sequences, about 9% of which are singletons. Sample: whole blood, taken in connection with sensitization to the hapten diphenylcyclopropenone (DPC). These receptor sequences come from a middle-aged man with alopecia areata. Some clones in this sample may be carry-over from other donors' samples.

In its sample, this clonotype was seen once. The chain carries TRBV6-5 and TRBJ1-2, with 7 positions matching TRBD1. This CDR3 contains 16 residues. V gave up 6 bases and J gave up 1 base; unmatched junction bases: 11. Germline lookup yields CDR1 MNHEY and CDR2 SVGAGI. The CDR3 bases are TGTGCCAGCAGCCCCCAGACAGGGCAGTTTAACTATGGCTACACCTTC. It is translated as CASSPQTGQFNYGYTF.

Many counts were recorded for this clonotype. The chain has TRBV27 and TRBJ1-3, with TRBD1 as a possible D gene (5 bases). The CDR3 length is 16 residues. Deletions cut 3 bases from V and 0 bases from J, with 12 bases between. Germline CDR1 reads MNHEY; CDR2 reads SMNVEV (reference sequence). The CDR3 region is CASSLMAGGSGNTIYF. The CDR3 DNA reads TGTGCCAGCAGTTTGATGGCGGGGGGCTCTGGAAACACCATATATTTT.

This clonotype was recorded many times. The chain recombines TRBV11-1 with TRBJ1-2, with D maybe TRBD1 (5 bases). This CDR3 is 13 amino acids long. The germline gives CDR1 SGHAT, CDR2 FQDESV (reference sequence). V was pared by 5 bases and J by 4 bases, with 11 bases between. CDR3 residues: CASSGRQLYGYTF. CDR3 coding DNA: TGTGCCAGCAGCGGGCGACAGCTCTATGGCTACACCTTC.

At least ten counts were recorded for this clonotype. The chain is built from TRBV5-6 and TRBJ2-2; 13 nucleotides agree with TRBD2. From germline, CDR1 is SGHDT and CDR2 YYEEEE. With 2 bases clipped from V and 5 bases from J, the junction kept 6 bases outside the gene matches. The CDR3 spans 17 residues. The CDR3 DNA follows: TGTGCCAGCAGCTTACAGACTAGCGGGAGGAATACCGGGGAGCTGTTTTTT. Protein product: CASSLQTSGRNTGELFF.

This chain links TRBV5-8 with TRBJ2-7; D is unclear. V dropped 0 bases and J dropped 2 bases, with 12 bases sitting between them. Germline CDR1 is SGHTS and CDR2 is YDEGEE. This CDR3 is 15 amino acids long. For the CDR3, the DNA is TGTGCCAGCAGCTTGGTCGTACGAAGCGCCTACGAGCAGTACTTC. This encodes CASSLVVRSAYEQYF.

This clonotype was picked up a small number of times. The V and J genes are TRBV7-9 and TRBJ2-1, with D possibly being TRBD1 (5 bases). The CDR3 is made up of 16 amino acids. Germline-derived CDR1 and CDR2 are SEHNR and FQNEAQ (reference sequence). V gave up 5 bases and J gave up 4 bases, with 18 bases separating them. CDR3 nucleotide sequence: TGTGCCAGCAGCCATACTTTAATCAGGGTGTACAATGAGCAGTTCTTC. Translation gives CASSHTLIRVYNEQFF.

This chain connects TRBV7-9 to TRBJ2-7, with 8 positions matching TRBD2. This CDR3 spans 16 amino acids. Germline CDR1 is SEHNR and CDR2 is FQNEAQ (reference sequence). Trimming at V came to 4 bases and at J to 0 bases, leaving 8 bases not matched to a gene. CDR3 residues: CASSSASGGSSYEQYF. The CDR3 DNA follows: TGTGCCAGCAGCTCCGCCTCGGGGGGGAGCTCCTACGAGCAGTACTTC.

This clonotype was found many times. The genes are TRBV10-3 and TRBJ2-1, with D possibly called TRBD1 or TRBD2 (5 bases each). The CDR3 is 15 amino acids. CDR1 and CDR2 (germline): ENHRY, SYGVKD. The ends were cut back, 6 bases at V and 5 bases at J, with 17 bases in the middle. The DNA for the CDR3 is TGTGCCATCAGGGATGTTTCGGGACGGGACAATGAGCAGTTCTTC. Translating it yields CAIRDVSGRDNEQFF.

This sequence joins TRBV10-3 and TRBJ2-3, with 8 bases matching TRBD2. The CDR3 has 14 amino acids. The V and J ends lost 7 bases and 1 base, in that order; junction bases with no gene match: 4. Germline CDR1 is ENHRY and CDR2 is SYGVKD. CDR3 protein: CAIKAGARTDTQYF. CDR3 DNA: TGTGCCATCAAAGCGGGAGCCCGCACAGATACGCAGTATTTT.

This clonotype has more than one count but fewer than ten. The chain is built from TRBV20-1 and TRBJ1-6, with a weak D call TRBD1 (5 bases). Germline values: CDR1 DFQATT, CDR2 SNEGSKA (reference sequence). The CDR3 covers 13 residues. V dropped 6 bases and J dropped 10 bases, with 16 bases sitting between them. As DNA, the CDR3 is TGCAGTGCCAAGGGGAGAGGGAACTCACCCCTCCACTTT. Protein product: CSAKGRGNSPLHF.

This clonotype was seen only a few times. V is TRBV24-1 and J is TRBJ2-2, with unresolved D. V lost 9 bases to trimming and J lost 5 bases, with 12 bases between them. The CDR3 runs 13 residues. Germline CDR1 reads KGHDR; CDR2 reads SFDVKD. The CDR3 sequence is CATGFTDTGELFF. The CDR3 DNA sequence: TGTGCCACCGGCTTTACAGATACCGGGGAGCTGTTTTTT.

This sequence joins TRBV5-1 and TRBJ2-7; D unresolved. The CDR3 has 13 residues. From germline, CDR1 is SGHRS and CDR2 YFSETQ. The V end lost 1 base, the J end lost 0 bases, and 5 bases lay between the germline ends. The CDR3 loop reads CASSLTGSYEQYV. CDR3 sequence (DNA): TGCGCCAGCAGCTTGACGGGCTCCTACGAGCAGTACGTC.

Of note for this clonotype: A much larger clone is a single base away; this may be a read error. V is TRBV7-9 and J is TRBJ1-5; D gene uncertain. The CDR3 length is 14 residues. Germline lookup yields CDR1 SEHNR and CDR2 FQNEAQ (reference sequence). The CDR3 DNA sequence: TGTGTCAGCAGCTTAAATAGCGCGGAGCAGCCCCAGCATTTT. Translation: CVSSLNSAEQPQHF. Full variable domain (outside the CDR3, taken from reference TRBV7-9 and TRBJ1-5): DTGVSQNPRHKITKRGQNVTFRCDPISEHNRLYWYRQTLGQGPEFLTYFQNEAQLEKSRLLSDRFSAERPKGSFSTLEIQRTEQGDSAMYLCVSSLNSAEQPQHFGDGTRLSIL.

There are a few counts of this clonotype. CDR3: CASSLSTDTEAFF. The CDR3 DNA is TGTGCCAGCAGTTTGTCTACAGACACTGAAGCTTTCTTT. This chain links TRBV6-2 or TRBV6-3 with TRBJ1-1; unclear D gene. V shed 4 bases and J shed 3 bases, with 9 bases lying between them. The V gene's germline CDR1 is MNHEY and CDR2 SVGEGT. The CDR3 is 13 residues long.